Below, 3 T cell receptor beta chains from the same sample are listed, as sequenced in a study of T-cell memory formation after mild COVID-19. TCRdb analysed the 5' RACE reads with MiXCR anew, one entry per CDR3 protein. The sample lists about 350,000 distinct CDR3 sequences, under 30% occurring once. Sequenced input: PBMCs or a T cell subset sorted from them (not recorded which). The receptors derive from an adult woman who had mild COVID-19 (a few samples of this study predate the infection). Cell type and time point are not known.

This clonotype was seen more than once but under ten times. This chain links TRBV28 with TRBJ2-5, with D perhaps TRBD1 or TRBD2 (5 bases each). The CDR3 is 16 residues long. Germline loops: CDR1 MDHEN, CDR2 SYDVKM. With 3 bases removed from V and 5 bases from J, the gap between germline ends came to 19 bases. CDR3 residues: CASSFYGVGTRETQYF. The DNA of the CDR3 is TGTGCCAGCAGTTTTTATGGGGTAGGGACCAGGGAGACCCAGTACTTC.

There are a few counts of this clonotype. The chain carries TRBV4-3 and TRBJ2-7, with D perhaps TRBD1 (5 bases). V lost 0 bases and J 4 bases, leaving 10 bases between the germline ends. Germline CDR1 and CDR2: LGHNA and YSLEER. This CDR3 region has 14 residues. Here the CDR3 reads CASSQDPRTYEQYF. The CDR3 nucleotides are TGCGCCAGCAGCCAAGATCCCCGGACATACGAGCAGTACTTC.

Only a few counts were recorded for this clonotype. This CDR3 is CASSQGTLGAFF. Here the CDR3 DNA reads TGTGCCAGCAGCCAAGGGACACTCGGGGCTTTCTTT. The rearrangement uses TRBV3-1 and TRBJ1-1; D is perhaps TRBD1 (5 bases). V gave up 1 base and J gave up 11 bases, with 11 bases separating them. This CDR3 has 12 residues. The germline V gene encodes CDR1 LGHDT and CDR2 YNNKEL (reference sequence).